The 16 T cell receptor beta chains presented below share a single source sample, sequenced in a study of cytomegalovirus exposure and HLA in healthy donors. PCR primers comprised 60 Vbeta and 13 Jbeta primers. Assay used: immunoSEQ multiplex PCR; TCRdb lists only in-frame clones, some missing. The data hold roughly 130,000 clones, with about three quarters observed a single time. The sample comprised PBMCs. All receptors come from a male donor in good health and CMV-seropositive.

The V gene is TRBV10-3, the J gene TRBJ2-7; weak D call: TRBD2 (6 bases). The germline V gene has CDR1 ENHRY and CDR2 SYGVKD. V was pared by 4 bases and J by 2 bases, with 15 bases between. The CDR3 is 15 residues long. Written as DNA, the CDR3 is TGTGCCATCAGTGGAGCGCGGGGTGGGCCCTACGAGCAGTACTTC. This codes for CAISGARGGPYEQYF.

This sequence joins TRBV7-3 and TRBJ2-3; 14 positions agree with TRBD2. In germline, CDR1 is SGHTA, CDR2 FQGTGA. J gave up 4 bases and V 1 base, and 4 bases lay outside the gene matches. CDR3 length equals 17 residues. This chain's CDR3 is CASSLIGTSGGADTQYF. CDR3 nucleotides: TGTGCCAGCAGCTTAATCGGGACTAGCGGGGGCGCAGATACGCAGTATTTT.

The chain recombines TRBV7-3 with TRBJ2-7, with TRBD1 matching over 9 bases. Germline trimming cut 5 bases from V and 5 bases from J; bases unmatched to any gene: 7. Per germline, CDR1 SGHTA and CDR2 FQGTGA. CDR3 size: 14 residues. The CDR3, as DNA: TGTGCCAGCAGCACCGGGACAGGGCCGGACGAGCAGTACTTC. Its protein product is CASSTGTGPDEQYF.

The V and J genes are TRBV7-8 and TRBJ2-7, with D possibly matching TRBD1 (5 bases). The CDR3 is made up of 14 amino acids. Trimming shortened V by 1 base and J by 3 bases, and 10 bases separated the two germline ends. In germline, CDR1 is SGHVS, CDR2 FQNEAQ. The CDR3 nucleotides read TGTGCCAGCAGCTTAGGTGGGGCGGTCTACGAGCAGTACTTC. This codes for CASSLGGAVYEQYF.

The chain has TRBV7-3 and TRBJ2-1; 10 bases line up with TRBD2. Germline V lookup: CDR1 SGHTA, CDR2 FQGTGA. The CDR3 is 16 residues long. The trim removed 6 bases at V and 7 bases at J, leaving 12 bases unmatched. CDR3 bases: TGTGCCAGCAGTAGAGAGGGGACTAGCGCGACGAATGAGCAGTTCTTC. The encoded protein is CASSREGTSATNEQFF.

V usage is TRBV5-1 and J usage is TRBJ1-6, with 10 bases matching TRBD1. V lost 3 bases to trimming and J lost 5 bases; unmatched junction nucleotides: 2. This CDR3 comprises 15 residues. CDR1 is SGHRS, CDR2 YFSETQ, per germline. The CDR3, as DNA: TGCGCCAGCAGCTCAGGGACAGGGGATAATTCACCCCTCCACTTT. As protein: CASSSGTGDNSPLHF.

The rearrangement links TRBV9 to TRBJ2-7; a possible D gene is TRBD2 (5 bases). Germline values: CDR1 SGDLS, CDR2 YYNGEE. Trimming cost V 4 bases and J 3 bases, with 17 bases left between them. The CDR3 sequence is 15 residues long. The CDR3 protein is CASSLPTSGCYEQYF. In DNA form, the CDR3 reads TGTGCCAGCAGCCTCCCCACTAGTGGGTGCTACGAGCAGTACTTC.

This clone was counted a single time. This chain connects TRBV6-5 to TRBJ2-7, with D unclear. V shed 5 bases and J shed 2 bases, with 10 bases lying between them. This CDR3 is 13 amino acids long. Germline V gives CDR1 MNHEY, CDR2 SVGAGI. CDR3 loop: CASSESFTYEQYF. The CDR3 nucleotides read TGTGCCAGCAGTGAGAGCTTTACCTACGAGCAGTACTTC.

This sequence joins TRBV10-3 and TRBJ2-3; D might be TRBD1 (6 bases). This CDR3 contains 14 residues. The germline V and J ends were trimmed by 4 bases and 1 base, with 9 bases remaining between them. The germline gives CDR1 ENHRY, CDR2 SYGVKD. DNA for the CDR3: TGTGCCATCAGTGGACAGGAGGGCACAGATACGCAGTATTTT. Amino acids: CAISGQEGTDTQYF.

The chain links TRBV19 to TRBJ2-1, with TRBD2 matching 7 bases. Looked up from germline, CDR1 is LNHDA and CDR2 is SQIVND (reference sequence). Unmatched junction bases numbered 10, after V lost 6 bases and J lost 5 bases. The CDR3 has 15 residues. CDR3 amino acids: CASRTTGTINNEQFF. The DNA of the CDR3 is TGTGCCAGTAGGACTACCGGGACTATAAACAATGAGCAGTTCTTC. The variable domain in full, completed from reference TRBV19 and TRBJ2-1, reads DGGITQSPKYLFRKEGQNVTLSCEQNLNHDAMYWYRQDPGQGLRLIYYSQIVNDFQKGDIAEGYSVSREKKESFPLTVTSAQKNPTAFYLCASRTTGTINNEQFFGPGTRLTVL.

CDR3 coding DNA: TGCAGCGTCGTCCCGGGACTAGCGGAGAACTACAATGAGCAGTTCTTC. This encodes CSVVPGLAENYNEQFF. The chain has TRBV29-1 and TRBJ2-1, with 11 bases matching TRBD2. The trim removed 6 bases at V and 3 bases at J, leaving 10 bases unmatched. Germline CDR1 reads SQVTM; CDR2 reads ANQGSEA. The length of the CDR3 is 16 residues.

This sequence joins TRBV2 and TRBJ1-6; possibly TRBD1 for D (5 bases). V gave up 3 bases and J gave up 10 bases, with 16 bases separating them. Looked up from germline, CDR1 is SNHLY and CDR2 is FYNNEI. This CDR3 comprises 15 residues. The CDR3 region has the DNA TGTGCCAGCAGTGAGACCCCGGGGGTGAGCTCACCCCTCCACTTT. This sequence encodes CASSETPGVSSPLHF.

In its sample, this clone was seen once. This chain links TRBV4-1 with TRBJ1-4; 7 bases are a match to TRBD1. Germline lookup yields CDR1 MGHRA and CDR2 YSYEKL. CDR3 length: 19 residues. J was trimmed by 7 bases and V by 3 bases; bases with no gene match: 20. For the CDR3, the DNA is TGCGCCAGCAGCCACCGAAGTCCCACACACCGACAGGGAGGTGAAAAACTGTTTTTT. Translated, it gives CASSHRSPTHRQGGEKLFF.

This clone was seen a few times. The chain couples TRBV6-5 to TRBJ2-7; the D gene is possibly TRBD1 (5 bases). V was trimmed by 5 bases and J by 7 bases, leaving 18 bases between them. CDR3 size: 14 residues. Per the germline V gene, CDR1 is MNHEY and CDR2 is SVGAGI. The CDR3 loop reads CASSEGSRVEEQYF. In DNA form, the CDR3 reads TGTGCCAGCAGTGAAGGTAGCAGGGTTGAAGAGCAGTACTTC.

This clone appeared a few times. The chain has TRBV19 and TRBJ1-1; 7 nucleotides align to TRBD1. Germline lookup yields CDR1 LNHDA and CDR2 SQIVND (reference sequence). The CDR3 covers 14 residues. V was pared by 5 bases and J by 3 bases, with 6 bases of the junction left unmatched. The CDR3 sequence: CASSLGGTDTEAFF. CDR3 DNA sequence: TGTGCCAGTAGTTTGGGTGGGACAGACACTGAAGCTTTCTTT.

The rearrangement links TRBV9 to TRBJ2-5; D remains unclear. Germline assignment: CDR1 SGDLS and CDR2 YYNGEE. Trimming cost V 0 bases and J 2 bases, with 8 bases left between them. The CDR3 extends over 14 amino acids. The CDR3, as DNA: TGTGCCAGCAGCGTAGGGAGTTATCAAGAGACCCAGTACTTC. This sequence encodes CASSVGSYQETQYF.